The present T cell receptor (beta chain) was sequenced within a study of T cells in Graves' hyperthyroidism and ophthalmopathy. Background on the study: Specimen type is peripheral blood, collected at initial diagnosis prior to any treatment.

Researchers amplified the TCR beta CDR3 regions from RNA transcripts. The TCR CDR3 first-round RT-PCR relied on the HTBI primer set. TCRdb re-called the multiplex PCR reads with MiXCR, one entry per CDR3 protein. The sample has roughly 630,000 distinct CDR3 sequences; about a sixth are singletons. A 10 ml volume of fresh peripheral blood provided the PBMCs. Trimming removed 0 bases from V and 7 bases from J, with 14 bases in between. Germline V gene data show CDR1 as SGHRS and CDR2 as YFSETQ. This CDR3 is 15 amino acids long. The chain couples TRBV5-1 to TRBJ2-4; D is perhaps TRBD1 or TRBD2 (5 bases each). This sequence originates from a young woman with Graves' hyperthyroidism. Material for sequencing was blood. Written as DNA, the CDR3 is TGCGCCAGCAGCTTGGTAGCAGGGACGATCAACATTCAGTACTTC. This sequence encodes CASSLVAGTINIQYF. The entire variable domain, with the rest obtained from reference TRBV5-1 and TRBJ2-4, is as follows: KAGVTQTPRYLIKTRGQQVTLSCSPISGHRSVSWYQQTPGQGLQFLFEYFSETQRNKGNFPGRFSGRQFSNSRSEMNVSTLELGDSALYLCASSLVAGTINIQYFGAGTRLSVL.